The source of this TCR beta chain is a study of blood T cell repertoires in COVID-19. About the study: Specimens from acute and convalescent COVID-19 originated in the United States, Italy and Spain. Sources were T cells, B-cell-depleted T cells, or PBMCs; the material itself was cDNA or gDNA.

Germline V lookup: CDR1 SGHRS, CDR2 YFSETQ. The V gene lost 4 bases and the J gene lost 2 bases, with 16 bases spanning the gap. The CDR3 runs 16 residues. In the source study's methods: Reference gene primer amplification gave nucleated cell count estimates. Produced via immunoSEQ multiplex PCR; TCRdb's table is partial and in-frame only. V and J calls and clone size follow that table, whereas D and trimming were derived from the DNA. The sample gives 95,000 to 100,000 clones, approximately 92% of which show up once; approximately 5.8% is in the top ten. Sequences were obtained from peripheral blood. The chain combines TRBV5-1 with TRBJ2-1, with unresolved D. The source is a man aged 50 to 59 with active COVID-19. The CDR3 coding sequence is TGCGCCAGCAGCCCTGTTTCTATTCGAGCCTACAATGAGCAGTTCTTC. Translating it yields CASSPVSIRAYNEQFF.